This TCR beta chain was recorded in a study of T cell responses to AZD1222 COVID-19 vaccine. Libraries were prepared by immunoSEQ multiplex PCR; TCRdb keeps only in-frame clonotypes and omits some of them. The sample includes fewer than 110,000 clones, 90% seen only once; the top ten take under 5.5%. Whole-study findings and limits: Donors, mostly white British, included more females; clonal diversity was possibly underestimated. Among vaccine-associated CD4 TCRs, coverage spanned spike, with dominance at 160-218 and 743-854.

On this clone: As yet, its antigen is unknown.

This TCR derives from an adult in good health. This specimen was peripheral blood, taken on day 0 of AZD1222 vaccination.

The CDR3 protein is CASSYATDSSNQPQHF. CDR3 sequence (DNA): TGTGCCAGCAGTTATGCCACAGACAGTAGCAATCAGCCCCAGCATTTT. The chain recombines TRBV6-2 or TRBV6-3 with TRBJ1-5, with D possibly matching TRBD1 (5 bases). V lost 3 bases to trimming and J lost 0 bases, with 12 bases between them. Germline CDR1 MNHEY, CDR2 SVGEGT. The length of the CDR3 is 16 residues.